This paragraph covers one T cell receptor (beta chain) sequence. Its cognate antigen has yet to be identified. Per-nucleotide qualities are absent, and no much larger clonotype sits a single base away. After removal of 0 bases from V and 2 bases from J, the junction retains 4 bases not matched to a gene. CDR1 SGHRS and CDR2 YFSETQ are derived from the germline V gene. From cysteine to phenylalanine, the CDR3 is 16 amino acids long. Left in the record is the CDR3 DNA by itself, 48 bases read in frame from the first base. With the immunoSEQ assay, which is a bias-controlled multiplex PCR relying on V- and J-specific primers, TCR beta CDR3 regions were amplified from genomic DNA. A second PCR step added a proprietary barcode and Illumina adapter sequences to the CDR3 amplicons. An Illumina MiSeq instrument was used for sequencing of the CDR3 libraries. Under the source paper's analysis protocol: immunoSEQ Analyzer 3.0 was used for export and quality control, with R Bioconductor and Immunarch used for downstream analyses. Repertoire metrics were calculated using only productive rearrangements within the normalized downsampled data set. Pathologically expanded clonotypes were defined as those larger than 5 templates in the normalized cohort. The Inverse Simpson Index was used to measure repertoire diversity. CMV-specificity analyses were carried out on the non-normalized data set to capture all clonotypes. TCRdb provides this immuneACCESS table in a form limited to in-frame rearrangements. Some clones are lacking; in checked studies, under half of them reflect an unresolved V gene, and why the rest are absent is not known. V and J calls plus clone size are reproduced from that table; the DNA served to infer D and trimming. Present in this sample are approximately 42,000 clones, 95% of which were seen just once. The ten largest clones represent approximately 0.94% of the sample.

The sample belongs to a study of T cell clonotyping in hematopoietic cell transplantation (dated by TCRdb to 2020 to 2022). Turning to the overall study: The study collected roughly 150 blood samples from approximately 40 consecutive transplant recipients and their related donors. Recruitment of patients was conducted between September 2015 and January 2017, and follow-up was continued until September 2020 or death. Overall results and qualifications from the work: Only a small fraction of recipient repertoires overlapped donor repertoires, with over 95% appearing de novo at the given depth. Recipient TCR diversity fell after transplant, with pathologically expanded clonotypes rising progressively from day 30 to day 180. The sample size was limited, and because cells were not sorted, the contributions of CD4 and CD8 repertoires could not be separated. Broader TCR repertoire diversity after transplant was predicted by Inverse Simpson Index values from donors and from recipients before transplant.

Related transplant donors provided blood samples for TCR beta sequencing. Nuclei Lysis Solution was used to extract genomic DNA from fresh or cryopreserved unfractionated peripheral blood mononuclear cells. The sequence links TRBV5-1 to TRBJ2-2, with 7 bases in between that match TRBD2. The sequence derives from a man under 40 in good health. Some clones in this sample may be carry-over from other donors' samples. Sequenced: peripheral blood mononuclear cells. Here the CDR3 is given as CASSLGASGNTGELFF. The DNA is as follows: TGCGCCAGCAGCTTGGGTGCTAGCGGAAACACCGGGGAGCTGTTTTTT.